The rows below give T cell receptor beta chains drawn from one sample of a study of graft-versus-host responses after intestinal transplantation. Only in-frame clones appear in the TCRdb table, and some are missing; sequencing was by immunoSEQ multiplex PCR. Of roughly 13,000 clones listed, 84% are singletons. The sequenced sample was PBMCs, obtained after intestinal transplantation. The receptors were gathered from a human patient who received an intestinal transplant, so some T cells may come from the graft donor. Both conserved end residues are part of each CDR3. The D gene is left open where the match is weak. Expanded clones get a size class; other rows say once, few or many, or leave the size out.

d_gene	v_gene	j_gene	abundance	CDR3aa
TRBD1	TRBV4-2	TRBJ1-1	-	CASSQGVTGSAEAFF
-	TRBV7-9	TRBJ2-5	-	CASSPGDTKFQETQYF
TRBD1	TRBV7-9	TRBJ1-2	once	CASSLGAGGHGYTF
-	TRBV4-2	TRBJ2-3	-	CASSLVSGLGDTQYF
TRBD2	TRBV7-2	TRBJ2-5	-	CASSWSSGSSETQYF
-	TRBV7-9	TRBJ2-7	-	CASSLVDEQYF
-	TRBV19	TRBJ1-2	-	CASSIEGFGYGYTF
-	TRBV6-5	TRBJ1-2	-	CASWTGVGYTF
TRBD2	TRBV27	TRBJ2-1	-	CASSPPGLVTEGPYNEQFF
TRBD1	TRBV15	TRBJ1-1	-	CATSPRDRGTNTEAFF
-	TRBV29-1	TRBJ2-6	once	CSVDDPSGANVLTF
TRBD1	TRBV27	TRBJ1-1	-	CASSLSRGLSEAFF
TRBD1	TRBV7-3	TRBJ2-2	-	CASSRQGADGELFF
-	TRBV6-1	TRBJ2-7	-	CASTRDWSSYEQYF
-	TRBV6-5	TRBJ2-5	-	CASSYGGGGGETQYF
-	TRBV7-3	TRBJ2-2	-	CASSLHRGGGELFF
-	TRBV5-1	TRBJ1-1	once	CASSFGRFMNTEAFF
-	TRBV7-9	TRBJ1-1	once	CASSLAAGTGEAFF
-	TRBV28	TRBJ1-2	-	CAIRQANSYGYTF
-	TRBV27	TRBJ1-5	-	CASGLRGPQHF
TRBD1	TRBV9	TRBJ2-6	-	CASSVERFEDRGYSGANVLTF
-	TRBV7-8	TRBJ2-7	-	CASSSAVGEQYF
TRBD2	TRBV28	TRBJ2-7	-	CASRPSGSSYEQYF
-	TRBV19	TRBJ1-1	-	CAASGQAGNTEAFF
-	TRBV27	TRBJ2-3	-	CASSISQGYTDTQYF
-	TRBV27	TRBJ2-7	-	CASRSGIGYEQYF
TRBD2	TRBV27	TRBJ2-1	-	CASSLLISRGLAGGKTYNEQFF
TRBD1	TRBV5-1	TRBJ1-2	-	CASSLALTGERYTF
-	TRBV18	TRBJ1-4	-	CASSPARGNEKLFF
TRBD2	TRBV7-2	TRBJ2-7	-	CASSYRLAGAGEQYF
-	TRBV6-5	TRBJ1-3	-	CASSRDSGNTIYF
TRBD2	TRBV6-6	TRBJ2-5	-	CASSLLGGGGETQYF
TRBD2	TRBV7-9	TRBJ2-3	-	CASSLLRGATTDTQYF
-	TRBV10-3	TRBJ2-3	-	CATTTGGEAGTDTQYF